The 32 T cell receptor beta chains below all came from one sample that was sequenced in a study of T-cell memory formation after mild COVID-19 (dated by TCRdb to the early 2020s). The library was built by means of 5' RACE. TCRdb records Illumina NovaSeq 6000 as the sequencer. TCRdb handled the public reads itself, with Q25 trimming in fastp and clone calling in MiXCR, and kept productive beta chains. Each CDR3 protein appears once, grouped with its most common genes and DNA. A total of about 49,000 distinct CDR3 sequences appear in this sample, 25% to 35% of them only once. About 39% of the sample rests with the top ten. The sequenced sample was PBMCs or a T cell subset sorted from them (not recorded which). The receptors shown here come from a man between 18 and 29 years old who had mild COVID-19 (a few samples of this study predate the infection). The sample titles of this study are shuffled in the database, so cell type and time point are left out; the donor was told from shared clones.

This chain uses TRBV12-3 or TRBV12-4 with TRBJ2-2; D is unclear. Trimming took off 10 bases at V and 1 base at J, with 7 bases between the two ends. The CDR3 is 12 residues long. CDR3 nucleotides: TGTGCCACACTGGGGAACACCGGGGAGCTGTTTTTT. It codes for CATLGNTGELFF.

This clonotype was seen a single time. This rearrangement joins TRBV7-9 to TRBJ1-2, with no clear D. The V and J ends lost 0 bases and 7 bases respectively, with 9 bases between them. The CDR3 loop spans 13 amino acids. Germline CDR1 and CDR2: SEHNR and FQNEAQ (reference sequence). This CDR3 reads CASSLADFSGYTF. CDR3 nucleotides: TGTGCCAGCAGCTTAGCGGACTTCTCTGGCTACACCTTC.

In this sample, this clonotype turned up a few times. The V call is TRBV19, the J call TRBJ2-5, with D perhaps TRBD2 (5 bases). Germline V lookup: CDR1 LNHDA, CDR2 SQIVND (reference sequence). V was trimmed by 3 bases and J by 2 bases, leaving 10 bases between them. This CDR3 spans 14 amino acids. The CDR3 DNA follows: TGTGCCAGTAGTATCGGCTCGGGACAAGAGACCCAGTACTTC. Its protein product is CASSIGSGQETQYF.

V is TRBV9 and J is TRBJ2-1; D is undetermined. This CDR3 has 13 residues. Germline assignment: CDR1 SGDLS and CDR2 YYNGEE. Trimming left V 2 bases short and J 4 bases short, with 7 bases between. The CDR3 DNA follows: TGTGCCAGCAGCGTGGACCAATACAATGAGCAGTTCTTC. It specifies CASSVDQYNEQFF.

The V gene is TRBV7-9, the J gene TRBJ2-1; D assignment may be TRBD1 or TRBD2 (5 bases each). Germline V gene sequence: CDR1 SEHNR, CDR2 FQNEAQ (reference sequence). Trimming removed 6 bases at V and 3 bases at J, with 12 bases between. This CDR3 spans 14 amino acids. CDR3: CASRQVGVYNEQFF. The CDR3 nucleotides read TGTGCCAGCAGGCAGGTGGGGGTCTACAATGAGCAGTTCTTC.

The sample holds many counts of this clonotype. The CDR3, as DNA: TGTGCCAGCAGTCAAAGGGGACTTAGCACAGATACGCAGTATTTT. It encodes CASSQRGLSTDTQYF. The chain combines TRBV3-1 with TRBJ2-3; maybe TRBD2 (6 bases). This CDR3 has 15 residues. The V end was cut by 6 bases, the J end by 0 bases, with 13 bases between. Germline values: CDR1 LGHDT, CDR2 YNNKEL (reference sequence).

The V gene is TRBV9, the J gene TRBJ2-7, with 9 nucleotides matching TRBD1. The CDR3 length is 14 residues. Per germline, CDR1 SGDLS and CDR2 YYNGEE. J was trimmed by 4 bases and V by 3 bases; bases with no gene match: 5. The CDR3 DNA follows: TGTGCCAGCAGCGCCGGGACAGGGTGGTACGAGCAGTACTTC. Its translation is CASSAGTGWYEQYF.

This clonotype was counted only a few times. CDR3 amino acids: CASSQEGQGNYEQYF. The CDR3 nucleotides are TGCGCCAGCAGCCAAGAGGGGCAGGGGAACTACGAGCAGTACTTC. The J gene is TRBJ2-7, the V gene TRBV4-1, with D possibly TRBD1 on 6 matching bases. This CDR3 spans 15 amino acids. Trimming shortened V by 0 bases and J by 3 bases, and 12 bases separated the two germline ends. Germline CDR1 MGHRA, CDR2 YSYEKL.

The genes are TRBV6-6 and TRBJ2-3; TRBD2 might be the D (5 bases). The CDR3 contains 14 residues. V shed 2 bases and J shed 3 bases, with 9 bases lying between them. Germline V gene lookup returns CDR1 MNHNY and CDR2 SVGAGI (reference sequence). CDR3 sequence reads: CASSYVEGTDTQYF. The CDR3 DNA reads as TGTGCCAGCAGTTACGTAGAGGGAACAGATACGCAGTATTTT.

This clonotype showed up many times. V gene TRBV20-1 combines with J gene TRBJ2-7; tentatively, D is TRBD1 or TRBD2 (5 bases each). Germline values: CDR1 DFQATT, CDR2 SNEGSKA (reference sequence). The CDR3 is 13 residues long. Trimming removed 4 bases at V and 4 bases at J, with 14 bases between. The CDR3 is CSATLRDPYEQYF. The CDR3 DNA follows: TGCAGTGCTACGCTCCGGGACCCTTACGAGCAGTACTTC.

This clonotype occurred a few times. The V and J genes are TRBV5-7 and TRBJ2-1, with D possibly TRBD2 on 7 matching bases. TRBV5-7 is classed as an ORF, of uncertain function. CDR3 length equals 16 residues. V lost 2 bases to trimming and J lost 0 bases, with 12 bases between them. CDR3: CASSFGGGNSYNEQFF. CDR3 nucleotide sequence: TGTGCCAGCAGCTTTGGGGGGGGCAACTCCTACAATGAGCAGTTCTTC.

The V gene is TRBV28, the J gene TRBJ2-7; D might be TRBD1 (6 bases). Trimming took off 5 bases at V and 5 bases at J, with 13 bases between the two ends. Germline V gene data show CDR1 as MDHEN and CDR2 as SYDVKM. This CDR3 contains 13 residues. The CDR3 here is CASSTHRDNEQYV. In nucleotides, the CDR3 is TGTGCCAGCAGTACCCACCGGGACAACGAGCAGTACGTC.

V usage is TRBV9 and J usage is TRBJ2-3, with 8 positions matching TRBD1. The length of the CDR3 is 14 residues. V lost 3 bases, J lost 2 bases, and 2 bases stayed unmatched. Germline V lookup: CDR1 SGDLS, CDR2 YYNGEE. This chain's CDR3 is CASSEDRDTDTQYF. The CDR3 DNA is TGTGCCAGCAGCGAGGACAGGGACACAGATACGCAGTATTTT.

This clonotype has a handful of counts. The chain links TRBV28 to TRBJ2-7, with D possibly matching TRBD1 (5 bases). CDR1 and CDR2 from the germline V gene are MDHEN and SYDVKM. V lost 8 bases, J lost 3 bases, and 14 bases lay in between. The CDR3 is 13 residues long. The CDR3 reads CASERGSGYEQYV. The CDR3 coding sequence is TGTGCCAGCGAAAGGGGATCTGGCTACGAGCAGTACGTC.

This clonotype was seen only a few times. The CDR3 end shows no conserved phenylalanine or tryptophan, and so a read error is likely. The DNA is left out, because the CDR3 cannot be placed on it with certainty; the CDR3 is given as TCRdb lists it. V usage is TRBV5-1 and J usage is TRBJ2-5; the table calls TRBD2, which could not be checked here. The length of the CDR3 is 10 amino acids, counting both ends. From germline, CDR1 is SGHRS and CDR2 YFSETQ. The CDR3 sequence: CASSRRGGYL.

V gene TRBV24-1 combines with J gene TRBJ2-1; D might be TRBD1 (5 bases). This CDR3 has 13 amino acids. The V gene lost 4 bases and the J gene lost 7 bases, with 10 bases spanning the gap. Germline V gene data show CDR1 as KGHDR and CDR2 as SFDVKD. CDR3 residues: CATSEHQGNEQFF. DNA of the CDR3: TGTGCCACCAGTGAGCACCAGGGAAATGAGCAGTTCTTC.

This clonotype was detected only a few times. This rearrangement joins TRBV12-3 or TRBV12-4 to TRBJ2-5, with 11 bases aligning to TRBD2. This CDR3 region has 15 residues. The V and J ends lost 4 bases and 0 bases, in that order; junction bases with no gene match: 1. The CDR3 protein is CASSSSGGYQETQYF. The DNA of the CDR3 is TGTGCCAGCAGTTCTAGCGGGGGGTACCAAGAGACCCAGTACTTC.

The chain joins TRBV4-1 to TRBJ2-2; D may be TRBD2 (6 bases). Germline CDR1 MGHRA, CDR2 YSYEKL. The CDR3 runs to 14 residues. V was shortened by 3 bases and J by 7 bases, with 12 bases between the two germline ends. CDR3 nucleotides: TGCGCCAGCAGCCAGTATCCGGGACTCGGGGAGCTGTTTTTT. This sequence encodes CASSQYPGLGELFF.

The chain combines TRBV10-1 with TRBJ2-3; D is undetermined. V lost 6 bases, J lost 6 bases, and 13 bases lay in between. Germline-derived CDR1 and CDR2 are WNHNN and SYGVQD (reference sequence). The CDR3 totals 13 residues. CDR3 DNA: TGCGCCAGCAGCCGCGTCTTGCTCGATACGCAGTATTTT. Amino acid sequence: CASSRVLLDTQYF.

Many counts were recorded for this clonotype. The genes are TRBV7-9 and TRBJ1-2, with a weak D call TRBD1 (6 bases). V lost 0 bases, J lost 3 bases, and 14 bases lay in between. The CDR3 is 16 amino acids. Germline V gene lookup returns CDR1 SEHNR and CDR2 FQNEAQ (reference sequence). This CDR3 is CASSLAGQGPDYGYTF. The CDR3 DNA sequence: TGTGCCAGCAGCTTAGCGGGTCAGGGGCCGGACTATGGCTACACCTTC. The full variable domain, rest sourced from reference TRBV7-9 and TRBJ1-2, is DTGVSQNPRHKITKRGQNVTFRCDPISEHNRLYWYRQTLGQGPEFLTYFQNEAQLEKSRLLSDRFSAERPKGSFSTLEIQRTEQGDSAMYLCASSLAGQGPDYGYTFGSGTRLTVV.

This clonotype was recorded a few times. This chain connects TRBV5-1 to TRBJ2-3; possibly TRBD1 for D (5 bases). The germline V gene encodes CDR1 SGHRS and CDR2 YFSETQ. Trimming removed 0 bases at V and 1 base at J, with 9 bases between. The CDR3 runs 15 residues. CDR3 sequence reads: CASSLEGWGTDTQYF. CDR3 sequence (DNA): TGCGCCAGCAGCTTGGAGGGGTGGGGCACAGATACGCAGTATTTT. Using reference TRBV5-1 and TRBJ2-3 for the parts outside the CDR3, the full variable domain is KAGVTQTPRYLIKTRGQQVTLSCSPISGHRSVSWYQQTPGQGLQFLFEYFSETQRNKGNFPGRFSGRQFSNSRSEMNVSTLELGDSALYLCASSLEGWGTDTQYFGPGTRLTVL.

This chain connects TRBV29-1 to TRBJ2-3; 7 bases map to TRBD2. V lost 0 bases, J lost 4 bases, and 10 bases stayed unmatched. Germline V gene sequence: CDR1 SQVTM, CDR2 ANQGSEA. CDR3 size: 16 residues. CDR3 amino acids: CSVEDPRSGVADTQYF. CDR3 coding DNA: TGCAGCGTTGAAGATCCGCGGAGCGGGGTGGCAGATACGCAGTATTTT.

This sequence joins TRBV7-9 and TRBJ2-5; possibly TRBD2 for D (6 bases). The germline V and J ends were trimmed by 8 bases and 4 bases, with 14 bases remaining between them. The CDR3 has 13 amino acids. Per germline, CDR1 SEHNR and CDR2 FQNEAQ (reference sequence). The DNA for the CDR3 is TGTGCCAGCGACCTCGGCGGGGTAGAGACCCAGTACTTC. It codes for CASDLGGVETQYF.

The chain has TRBV21-1 and TRBJ2-7. TRBV21-1 is classified as a pseudogene. The CDR3 consists of 15 residues. The CDR3 DNA reads as TGTGCCAGCAGCAAAGAGGTCCACAGGTCCTACGAGCAGTACGTC. Its protein is CASSKEVHRSYEQYV.

V gene TRBV7-9 combines with J gene TRBJ1-1; D unresolved. V dropped 5 bases and J dropped 4 bases, with 5 bases sitting between them. Germline-derived CDR1 and CDR2 are SEHNR and FQNEAQ (reference sequence). CDR3 length equals 11 residues. CDR3 in amino acids: CASSPRTEAFF. Here the CDR3 DNA reads TGTGCCAGCAGCCCCCGCACTGAAGCTTTCTTT.

The J gene is TRBJ1-1, the V gene TRBV20-1; 11 bases line up with TRBD1. CDR1 and CDR2 from the germline V gene are DFQATT and SNEGSKA (reference sequence). The CDR3 runs 11 residues. V shed 5 bases and J 9 bases; nucleotides not matched to a gene: 2. CDR3 sequence: CSARTGGQAFF. The CDR3 nucleotides read TGCAGTGCTCGGACAGGGGGCCAAGCTTTCTTT.

V usage is TRBV9 and J usage is TRBJ2-3; D gene ambiguous. The germline CDR1 and CDR2 sequences are SGDLS and YYNGEE. The CDR3 covers 13 residues. V dropped 4 bases and J dropped 6 bases, with 12 bases sitting between them. This CDR3 is CASSPGGLDTQYF. For the CDR3, the DNA is TGTGCCAGCAGCCCAGGTGGGCTGGATACGCAGTATTTT.

The rearrangement joins TRBV4-1 to TRBJ1-2, with D possibly TRBD1 on 6 matching bases. The CDR3 consists of 16 residues. Germline-derived CDR1 and CDR2 are MGHRA and YSYEKL. V lost 0 bases and J lost 8, with 19 bases in between. DNA for the CDR3: TGCGCCAGCAGCCAAGATCCCGCCGGGACACTAGGCGGCTACACCTTC. Translating it yields CASSQDPAGTLGGYTF.

The V gene is TRBV7-9, the J gene TRBJ1-6; the match to TRBD1 covers 7 bases. Trimming cost V 5 bases and J 8 bases; bases outside gene matches: 9. Germline V CDR1 and CDR2: SEHNR, FQNEAQ (reference sequence). This CDR3 spans 15 amino acids. The CDR3 reads CASSRAGGRDSPLHF. Here the CDR3 DNA reads TGTGCCAGCAGCCGGGCAGGGGGTCGGGATTCACCCCTCCACTTT.

This chain links TRBV7-2 with TRBJ2-3; 8 positions agree with TRBD2. The V and J ends lost 5 bases and 2 bases, in that order; junction bases with no gene match: 9. From germline, CDR1 is SGHTA and CDR2 FQGNSA. This CDR3 is 16 amino acids long. This CDR3 reads CASSLNSRGATDTQYF. The CDR3, as DNA: TGTGCCAGCAGCCTGAACTCGCGGGGGGCCACAGATACGCAGTATTTT.

This rearrangement joins TRBV28 to TRBJ2-7; D gene ambiguous. This CDR3 is 12 amino acids long. CDR1 is MDHEN and CDR2 is SYDVKM in the germline V gene. For the CDR3, the DNA is TGTCCCCTCACCCCGAGCTCCTACGAGCAGTACGTC. It yields the protein CPLTPSSYEQYV.

V usage is TRBV9 and J usage is TRBJ1-6; a weak D match, TRBD1 (5 bases). V dropped 0 bases and J dropped 9 bases, with 13 bases sitting between them. In germline, CDR1 is SGDLS, CDR2 YYNGEE. This CDR3 region has 15 residues. CDR3 DNA: TGTGCCAGCAGCGTAGGAGGGGTGCGGAGTTCACCCCTCCACTTT. Translating it yields CASSVGGVRSSPLHF.